The clone carrying this T cell receptor (beta chain) was observed a handful of times. The antigen is not known. This entry is derived from a study of T cells after yellow fever vaccination. Study observations and caveats: Detected again after the booster were most primary-vaccination clones, at 95% to 98% CD4 and 80% to 90% CD8. FACS-sorted repertoires could harbor abundant contaminating bulk-population clonotypes.

Generation of TCR cDNA used 5'RACE template switching (which added a universal primer site and UMIs). MiXCR, run by TCRdb on the 5' RACE reads, gives a single entry per CDR3 protein. The sample records some 600,000 distinct CDR3 sequences, roughly a sixth being singletons. Trimming removed 5 bases from V and 2 bases from J; junction bases left unmatched: 10. The CDR3 covers 16 residues. The V call is TRBV12-3 or TRBV12-4, the J call TRBJ2-7; 9 nucleotides align to TRBD2. The TCR comes from a young man who received the YFV17D yellow fever vaccine. The source material was PBMCs, sampled around 5 days after the first yellow fever vaccination. CDR3 amino acids: CASSPIASGAAYEQYF. The CDR3 bases are TGTGCCAGCAGTCCGATAGCTAGCGGGGCGGCCTACGAGCAGTACTTC.